Presented here are 26 T cell receptor beta chains from one specimen sequenced in a study of T cells in Graves' hyperthyroidism and ophthalmopathy. Authors of the study amplified TCR beta CDR3 regions from RNA transcripts. An initial round of RT-PCR targeting the TCR CDR3 relied on the HTBI primer set. From the multiplex PCR reads, TCRdb called clonotypes with MiXCR, one entry per CDR3 protein. The table shows 410,000 or so distinct CDR3 sequences, with roughly 14% occurring only once. The sequenced sample consisted of blood. Source of these receptors: a man younger than 35 with Graves' ophthalmopathy.

This clonotype was detected many times. V usage is TRBV12-3 or TRBV12-4 and J usage is TRBJ2-1; the D gene is possibly TRBD1 (5 bases). This CDR3 is 13 amino acids long. Trimming pared 6 bases from V and 4 bases from J, leaving 10 bases between. The CDR3 loop reads CASRTESYNEQFF. The CDR3 nucleotides are TGTGCCAGCAGGACAGAATCGTACAATGAGCAGTTCTTC.

This chain connects TRBV6-5 to TRBJ2-1; 10 positions match TRBD2. Unmatched junction bases numbered 5, after V lost 2 bases and J lost 4 bases. The germline gives CDR1 MNHEY, CDR2 SVGAGI. The CDR3 length is 16 residues. CDR3 nucleotide sequence: TGTGCCAGCAGTTACAGCCTAGCGGGAGAGTACAATGAGCAGTTCTTC. Its protein product is CASSYSLAGEYNEQFF.

Of note for this clonotype: This may be a read error: a much more frequent sequence differs by one nucleotide. This rearrangement joins TRBV20-1 to TRBJ1-5; D not certain. Trimming removed 3 bases from V and 11 bases from J, with 14 bases in between. The CDR3 covers 12 residues. Germline assignment: CDR1 DFQATT and CDR2 SNEGSKA (reference sequence). CDR3: CSASRLLRSQHF. The CDR3 region has the DNA TGCAGTGCTAGCAGGCTACTTAGGTCCCAGCATTTT.

This clonotype was seen at least ten times. CDR3 sequence: CASSLGSNEKLFF. CDR3 nucleotides: TGTGCCAGCAGCCTGGGGTCTAATGAAAAACTGTTTTTT. The rearrangement links TRBV3-1 to TRBJ1-4; D is ambiguous. Trimming shortened V by 4 bases and J by 3 bases, and 6 bases separated the two germline ends. Germline CDR1 LGHDT, CDR2 YNNKEL (reference sequence). This CDR3 comprises 13 residues.

The chain carries TRBV18 and TRBJ2-1; D not resolved. Germline CDR1 reads KGHSH; CDR2 reads LQKENI. V was clipped by 2 bases and J by 7 bases, with 9 bases between them. The CDR3 is made up of 13 amino acids. The CDR3 here is CASSPALRNEQFF. The CDR3, as DNA: TGTGCCAGCTCACCAGCCCTGAGGAATGAGCAGTTCTTC.

The chain is built from TRBV30 and TRBJ1-4, with D uncertain. With 1 base removed from V and 10 bases from J, the gap between germline ends came to 16 bases. CDR1 and CDR2 (germline): GTSNPN, SVGIG (reference sequence). CDR3 length: 14 amino acids. The DNA of the CDR3 is TGTGCCTGGAGTGCAGGTACGATCGATGGAAAACTGTTTTTT. This gives the protein CAWSAGTIDGKLFF.

This clonotype was counted a few times. This rearrangement joins TRBV5-6 to TRBJ2-7; D call uncertain. This CDR3 contains 14 residues. Germline assignment: CDR1 SGHDT and CDR2 YYEEEE. V lost 5 bases and J 7 bases, leaving 19 bases between the germline ends. The DNA of the CDR3 is TGTGCCAGCAGGAATCCAAGGGTGGGTGGGGAGCAGTACTTC. Its protein product is CASRNPRVGGEQYF.

This rearrangement joins TRBV11-3 to TRBJ2-1, with D possibly being TRBD2 (7 bases). With 2 bases removed from V and 4 bases from J, the gap between germline ends came to 18 bases. Germline assignment: CDR1 SGHNT and CDR2 YENEEA. The CDR3 covers 17 residues. CDR3 region: CASSLIREGGGYNEQFF. The CDR3 nucleotides read TGTGCCAGCAGCTTAATTCGCGAGGGGGGAGGGTACAATGAGCAGTTCTTC.

This chain's CDR3 is CATREPGAQETQYF. CDR3 in DNA: TGTGCCACCAGAGAGCCGGGAGCACAAGAGACCCAGTACTTC. The chain has TRBV24-1 and TRBJ2-5, with D perhaps matching TRBD2 (6 bases). V lost 7 bases and J 2 bases, leaving 13 bases between the germline ends. Per germline, CDR1 KGHDR and CDR2 SFDVKD. The CDR3 contains 14 residues.

At least ten counts were recorded for this clonotype. The chain links TRBV6-1 to TRBJ2-7; 14 bases align to TRBD2. The CDR3 is 18 residues long. CDR1 and CDR2 (germline): MNHNS, SASEGT. With V trimmed by 5 bases and J by 0 bases, 9 bases remained unmatched. The CDR3 region is CASSIRTSGGLSSYEQYF. CDR3 in DNA: TGTGCCAGCAGTATACGGACTAGCGGGGGGCTGAGCTCCTACGAGCAGTACTTC.

The V call is TRBV12-3 or TRBV12-4, the J call TRBJ2-7; perhaps D is TRBD1 or TRBD2 (5 bases each). Between the trimmed V and J ends, which lost 5 bases and 5 bases, there was a span of 13 bases. The CDR3 loop spans 13 amino acids. CDR3 protein: CASSEPGRDEQYF. The CDR3 DNA reads as TGTGCCAGCAGTGAGCCGGGACGGGACGAGCAGTACTTC.

This clonotype was seen many times. The J gene is TRBJ2-7, the V gene TRBV3-1; 7 bases agree with TRBD1. Losses at the gene ends were 4 bases for V and 2 bases for J; bases not matched to a gene: 8. Germline CDR1 is LGHDT and CDR2 is YNNKEL (reference sequence). This CDR3 contains 15 residues. The CDR3 region is CASSPVGTVPYEQYF. The DNA of the CDR3 is TGTGCCAGCAGCCCTGTCGGGACAGTGCCCTACGAGCAGTACTTC.

This clonotype was picked up a small number of times. This chain links TRBV11-2 with TRBJ1-4; D not resolved. V was cut by 1 base and J by 0 bases, with 6 bases left in between. The CDR3 spans 15 residues. The germline V gene encodes CDR1 SGHAT and CDR2 FQNNGV. This CDR3 reads CASSLALATNEKLFF. The CDR3 DNA is TGTGCCAGCAGCTTAGCCCTAGCAACTAATGAAAAACTGTTTTTT.

V usage is TRBV28 and J usage is TRBJ2-7; 10 nucleotides agree with TRBD1. The V gene end was trimmed by 7 bases and the J gene end by 5 bases; junction bases not matched to a gene: 8. The CDR3 spans 14 residues. CDR1 MDHEN and CDR2 SYDVKM come from the germline V gene. CDR3 region: CASKSGTGVNEQYF. The CDR3 region has the DNA TGTGCCAGCAAGAGCGGGACAGGGGTAAACGAGCAGTACTTC.

CDR3 in amino acids: CAISGGTGSHIQYF. CDR3 sequence (DNA): TGTGCCATCAGTGGCGGGACAGGGTCGCACATTCAGTACTTC. The rearrangement joins TRBV10-3 to TRBJ2-4; 9 positions match TRBD1. The CDR3 loop spans 14 amino acids. The V gene end was trimmed by 4 bases and the J gene end by 8 bases; junction bases not matched to a gene: 6. Germline lookup yields CDR1 ENHRY and CDR2 SYGVKD.

This clonotype was found many times. J is TRBJ2-7 and V is TRBV2; 11 bases match TRBD2. The CDR3 sequence is 14 residues long. V gave up 3 bases and J gave up 3 bases; unmatched junction bases: 1. Germline-derived CDR1 and CDR2 are SNHLY and FYNNEI. The CDR3 here is CASSDLAGGYEQYF. The CDR3 bases are TGTGCCAGCAGTGACCTAGCGGGAGGCTACGAGCAGTACTTC.

Points on this clonotype: At one end the junction does not follow the germline gene, possibly because of a read error. The CDR3 is CASSRGAGYEQYF. For the CDR3, the DNA is TGTGCCAGCAGTAGAGGGGCGGGGTACGAGCAGTACTTC. V usage is TRBV19 and J usage is TRBJ2-7; D might be TRBD2 (6 bases). Looked up from germline, CDR1 is LNHDA and CDR2 is SQIVND (reference sequence). CDR3 length: 13 residues.

The chain combines TRBV28 with TRBJ1-1; 9 nucleotides line up with TRBD1. Germline lookup yields CDR1 MDHEN and CDR2 SYDVKM. V lost 8 bases and J lost 2; bases outside the gene matches: 12. The CDR3 runs 16 residues. The CDR3 DNA sequence: TGTGCCAGCCGGACTCCCTTGACAGGGGGAAACACTGAAGCTTTCTTT. This translates into CASRTPLTGGNTEAFF.

Turning to this clonotype: This clone may be a read error of a much larger clone one base away. The genes are TRBV20-1 and TRBJ2-7; 8 bases line up with TRBD2. V lost 1 base and J lost 6; bases outside the gene matches: 8. There are 14 residues in the CDR3. CDR1 and CDR2 from the germline V gene are DFQATT and SNEGSKA (reference sequence). The CDR3 protein is CSARAIAGLCEQYF. The CDR3 DNA follows: TGCAGTGCTAGAGCGATAGCGGGACTCTGCGAGCAGTACTTC.

This clonotype was seen more than once but under ten times. The rearrangement joins TRBV19 to TRBJ2-3, with TRBD2 identical over 8 bases. Germline V gives CDR1 LNHDA, CDR2 SQIVND (reference sequence). The CDR3 consists of 14 residues. Unmatched junction bases numbered 5, after V lost 7 bases and J lost 2 bases. CDR3: CASTPSGHTDTQYF. In DNA form, the CDR3 reads TGTGCCAGTACTCCTAGCGGGCACACAGATACGCAGTATTTT.

There are a few counts of this clonotype. This chain links TRBV10-3 with TRBJ1-3, with TRBD1 as a possible D gene (6 bases). The V end was cut by 10 bases, the J end by 4 bases, with 14 bases between. Germline values: CDR1 ENHRY, CDR2 SYGVKD. The CDR3 runs 13 residues. CDR3 amino acids: CASFQGSGNTIYF. The CDR3 nucleotides read TGTGCCAGCTTTCAGGGGTCCGGAAACACCATATATTTT.

With respect to this clonotype: A much larger clone sits a single nucleotide away, making a read error possible. V and J are TRBV2 and TRBJ2-7; the D gene could be TRBD1 or TRBD2 (5 bases each). CDR1 is SNHLY, CDR2 FYNNEI, per germline. The CDR3 contains 15 residues. Between the trimmed V and J ends, which lost 8 bases and 2 bases, there was a span of 19 bases. The chain's CDR3 is CASSPSDGAPYEQYF. CDR3 in DNA: TGTGCCAGCTCACCCTCGGACGGGGCACCCTACGAGCAGTACTTC.

This clonotype was counted only a few times. This may arise from a read error, as a much more abundant clone is one base away. The chain carries TRBV7-9 and TRBJ1-1; D unresolved. Germline V gives CDR1 SEHNR, CDR2 FQNEAQ (reference sequence). The CDR3 has 11 residues. Trimming took off 3 bases at V and 6 bases at J, with 5 bases between the two ends. The chain's CDR3 is CASSLWAEAFF. CDR3 sequence (DNA): TGTGCCAGCAGCTTGTGGGCTGAAGCTTTCTTT.

There are many counts of this clonotype. The chain recombines TRBV2 with TRBJ1-1, with 9 nucleotides matching TRBD1. CDR1 SNHLY and CDR2 FYNNEI come from the germline V gene. V lost 5 bases to trimming and J lost 8 bases; unmatched junction nucleotides: 3. The CDR3 contains 12 residues. CDR3: CASSWTGEEAFF. In nucleotides, the CDR3 is TGTGCCAGCAGTTGGACAGGGGAAGAAGCTTTCTTT.

This clonotype was found many times. J is TRBJ2-5 and V is TRBV13; D is ambiguous. The CDR3 loop spans 11 amino acids. CDR1 is PRHDT and CDR2 is FYEKMQ in the germline V gene (reference sequence). The V and J ends lost 2 bases and 5 bases respectively, with 3 bases between them. The CDR3 nucleotides are TGTGCCAGCAGCTTATACGAGACCCAGTACTTC. Translation: CASSLYETQYF.

This clonotype was recorded at least ten times. The junction departs from germline at one end; a sequencing error may be responsible. The rearrangement links TRBV7-9 to TRBJ2-3; maybe TRBD2 (5 bases). Germline V lookup: CDR1 SEHNR, CDR2 FQNEAQ (reference sequence). The CDR3 loop spans 16 amino acids. The CDR3 loop reads CASSLGRAESTDTQYF. The CDR3 nucleotides read TGTGCCAGCAGTTTAGGGCGAGCGGAGAGCACAGATACGCAGTATTTT.